These 19 T cell receptor beta chains originate from one sample sequenced in a study of cytomegalovirus exposure and HLA in healthy donors. Vbeta (60) and Jbeta (13) primers were used in the PCR. The data were produced by immunoSEQ multiplex PCR, yet TCRdb's version contains in-frame clones alone and is incomplete. This sample's table reports more than 40,000 clones. Sequencing input: PBMCs. These receptors were obtained from a male donor in good health and CMV-seronegative.

V and J are TRBV27 and TRBJ2-5; 8 bases line up with TRBD1. V lost 3 bases to trimming and J lost 2 bases; unmatched junction nucleotides: 5. Germline V CDR1 and CDR2: MNHEY, SMNVEV (reference sequence). This CDR3 region has 15 residues. CDR3 nucleotide sequence: TGTGCCAGCAGTTTGTCGGGACAGGAGCAAGAGACCCAGTACTTC. Translation gives CASSLSGQEQETQYF.

CDR3 nucleotide sequence: TGCGCCAGCAGTCCGGGACAGAAATCCTACGAGCAGTACTTC. This encodes CASSPGQKSYEQYF. This sequence joins TRBV5-1 and TRBJ2-7, with TRBD1 identical over 7 bases. The CDR3 totals 14 residues. V trimming: 5 bases; J trimming: 1 base; junction bases outside the gene matches: 6. Looked up from germline, CDR1 is SGHRS and CDR2 is YFSETQ.

This sequence joins TRBV6-1 and TRBJ1-5; TRBD1 matches 8 bases. The CDR3 has 15 amino acids. Germline assignment: CDR1 MNHNS and CDR2 SASEGT. After removal of 1 base from V and 6 bases from J, the junction contained 5 bases not matched to a gene. The CDR3 here is CASSEGTGIGQPQHF. Written as DNA, the CDR3 is TGTGCCAGCAGTGAAGGGACAGGGATCGGTCAGCCCCAGCATTTT.

The chain employs TRBV4-2 and TRBJ2-6; 11 bases align to TRBD1. The V segment lost 1 base and the J segment 2 bases; nucleotides outside the gene matches: 4. The CDR3 covers 18 residues. Germline CDR1 LGHNA, CDR2 YNFKEQ. CDR3 bases: TGTGCCAGCAGCCAAGCGGGGACAGGGGGTGCTGGGGCCAACGTCCTGACTTTC. As protein: CASSQAGTGGAGANVLTF.

V is TRBV9 and J is TRBJ2-1, with D unclear. V lost 4 bases to trimming and J lost 10 bases, with 12 bases between them. Germline assignment: CDR1 SGDLS and CDR2 YYNGEE. The CDR3 length is 12 residues. In nucleotides, the CDR3 is TGTGCCAGCAGCTCCTCGACCGGGGAGCAGTTCTTC. This codes for CASSSSTGEQFF.

The chain carries TRBV9 and TRBJ1-2, with no clear D. The CDR3 covers 13 residues. Germline loops: CDR1 SGDLS, CDR2 YYNGEE. V gave up 4 bases and J gave up 6 bases, with 13 bases separating them. For the CDR3, the DNA is TGTGCCAGCAGCCCCACCGGGGTTCATGGCTACACCTTC. It translates to CASSPTGVHGYTF.

V and J are TRBV5-1 and TRBJ1-5, with 7 bases matching TRBD1. Looked up from germline, CDR1 is SGHRS and CDR2 is YFSETQ. V lost 1 base, J lost 5 bases, and 9 bases stayed unmatched. This CDR3 contains 16 residues. CDR3 in amino acids: CASSLNTGQQDQPQHF. As DNA, the CDR3 is TGCGCCAGCAGCTTGAATACGGGACAGCAAGATCAGCCCCAGCATTTT. Drawing the rest from reference TRBV5-1 and TRBJ1-5, the complete variable domain is KAGVTQTPRYLIKTRGQQVTLSCSPISGHRSVSWYQQTPGQGLQFLFEYFSETQRNKGNFPGRFSGRQFSNSRSEMNVSTLELGDSALYLCASSLNTGQQDQPQHFGDGTRLSIL.

The chain uses TRBV30 and TRBJ2-3, with 10 nucleotides matching TRBD2. The CDR3 is 15 amino acids. Germline V gene data show CDR1 as GTSNPN and CDR2 as SVGIG (reference sequence). With 5 bases clipped from V and 2 bases from J, the junction kept 7 bases outside the gene matches. The CDR3 DNA reads TGTGCCTGGCGACCGGGACTAGCGTTCACAGATACGCAGTATTTT. Residues: CAWRPGLAFTDTQYF.

In the case of this clone: Germline is not matched at one junction end, which may reflect a read error. V gene TRBV2 combines with J gene TRBJ1-5; 8 nucleotides align to TRBD1. Germline V gene lookup returns CDR1 SNHLY and CDR2 FYNNEI. The CDR3 extends over 14 amino acids. DNA for the CDR3: TGTGCCAGCAGTCGGACAGGGAGCAGTCAGCCCCAGCATTTT. This encodes CASSRTGSSQPQHF.

The genes are TRBV10-2 and TRBJ2-2; D is uncertain. Germline CDR1 and CDR2: WSHSY and SAAADI. The CDR3 consists of 13 residues. Trimming took off 6 bases at V and 7 bases at J, with 12 bases between the two ends. CDR3 residues: CASSPGLNGELFF. The CDR3 nucleotides are TGCGCCAGCAGCCCTGGGCTAAACGGGGAGCTGTTTTTT.

The rearrangement uses TRBV29-1 and TRBJ1-1, with D perhaps matching TRBD1 (5 bases). The V and J ends lost 4 bases and 1 base respectively, with 13 bases between them. CDR1 SQVTM and CDR2 ANQGSEA come from the germline V gene. The CDR3 spans 14 residues. CDR3 sequence: CSVGPGGGNTEAFF. The CDR3, as DNA: TGCAGCGTTGGTCCCGGGGGGGGGAACACTGAAGCTTTCTTT.

The genes are TRBV5-1 and TRBJ2-2; tentatively, D is TRBD2 (6 bases). The CDR3 has 12 amino acids. Germline lookup yields CDR1 SGHRS and CDR2 YFSETQ. V lost 7 bases and J 4 bases, leaving 8 bases between the germline ends. In DNA, the CDR3 is TGCGCCAGCCACGGGGGCACCGGGGAGCTGTTTTTT. Protein product: CASHGGTGELFF.

Written as DNA, the CDR3 is TGTGCCAGCAGTTTAACCGGGACTAGGGGCGACGAGCAGTACTTC. This encodes CASSLTGTRGDEQYF. The chain combines TRBV6-5 with TRBJ2-7; 8 bases align to TRBD2. The germline V gene encodes CDR1 MNHEY and CDR2 SVGAGI. This CDR3 is 15 amino acids long. After removal of 4 bases from V and 5 bases from J, the junction contained 10 bases not matched to a gene.

The chain recombines TRBV6-4 with TRBJ2-1; 10 bases agree with TRBD2. V was pared by 3 bases and J by 5 bases, with 4 bases of the junction left unmatched. The CDR3 runs 15 residues. Germline CDR1 MRHNA, CDR2 SNTAGT. The CDR3: CASSEGLADHNEQFF. CDR3 sequence (DNA): TGTGCCAGCAGTGAAGGACTAGCGGACCACAATGAGCAGTTCTTC.

V gene TRBV27 combines with J gene TRBJ1-5; D remains unclear. Trimming left V 2 bases short and J 3 bases short, with 8 bases between. Germline V gives CDR1 MNHEY, CDR2 SMNVEV (reference sequence). The CDR3 length is 14 residues. As DNA, the CDR3 is TGTGCCAGCAGTTTAAGGACTCCCAATCAGCCCCAGCATTTT. It translates to CASSLRTPNQPQHF.

This chain uses TRBV7-2 with TRBJ1-2; D ambiguous. Germline V lookup: CDR1 SGHTA, CDR2 FQGNSA. V was shortened by 1 base and J by 3 bases, with 3 bases between the two germline ends. This CDR3 spans 12 amino acids. CDR3 in DNA: TGTGCCAGCAGCTTAGACTACTATGGCTACACCTTC. Its protein is CASSLDYYGYTF.

The V and J genes are TRBV27 and TRBJ1-5; D unclear. The V gene lost 6 bases and the J gene lost 5 bases, with 11 bases spanning the gap. This CDR3 is 13 amino acids long. In germline, CDR1 is MNHEY, CDR2 SMNVEV (reference sequence). The CDR3 coding sequence is TGTGCCAGCAGGCGGGAAATGGATCAGCCCCAGCATTTT. It translates to CASRREMDQPQHF.

This chain joins TRBV7-9 and TRBJ1-1, with 8 nucleotides matching TRBD1. Trimming cost V 6 bases and J 7 bases; bases outside gene matches: 4. Germline assignment: CDR1 SEHNR and CDR2 FQNEAQ (reference sequence). This CDR3 comprises 12 residues. CDR3 residues: CASRRDRFEAFF. DNA for the CDR3: TGTGCCAGCAGACGGGACAGGTTTGAAGCTTTCTTT.

The chain couples TRBV4-3 to TRBJ1-1; D might be TRBD1 (5 bases). The CDR3 is made up of 15 amino acids. V dropped 0 bases and J dropped 1 base, with 9 bases sitting between them. The germline V gene has CDR1 LGHNA and CDR2 YSLEER. CDR3 protein: CASSQDPGQNTEAFF. DNA for the CDR3: TGCGCCAGCAGCCAAGATCCAGGGCAGAACACTGAAGCTTTCTTT.